This TCR beta chain originates from a study of neoadjuvant anti-PD-1 for oral cavity cancer. Produced via immunoSEQ multiplex PCR; TCRdb's table is partial and in-frame only. This table holds 15,000 or so clones, 66% found once. CDR1 and CDR2 (germline): MGHRA, YSYEKL. The CDR3 has 18 amino acids. V lost 4 bases to trimming and J lost 5 bases; unmatched junction nucleotides: 13. The TCR was taken from a person aged 35-79 years with oral cavity squamous cell carcinoma. This sequence joins TRBV4-1 and TRBJ2-3; 12 bases map to TRBD2. The sequences come from PBMCs, collected before nivolumab (anti-PD-1) treatment. The chain's CDR3 is CASSRTELAGGSGDTQYF. The CDR3 nucleotides are TGCGCCAGCAGCCGAACAGAACTAGCGGGAGGTTCTGGAGATACGCAGTATTTT.